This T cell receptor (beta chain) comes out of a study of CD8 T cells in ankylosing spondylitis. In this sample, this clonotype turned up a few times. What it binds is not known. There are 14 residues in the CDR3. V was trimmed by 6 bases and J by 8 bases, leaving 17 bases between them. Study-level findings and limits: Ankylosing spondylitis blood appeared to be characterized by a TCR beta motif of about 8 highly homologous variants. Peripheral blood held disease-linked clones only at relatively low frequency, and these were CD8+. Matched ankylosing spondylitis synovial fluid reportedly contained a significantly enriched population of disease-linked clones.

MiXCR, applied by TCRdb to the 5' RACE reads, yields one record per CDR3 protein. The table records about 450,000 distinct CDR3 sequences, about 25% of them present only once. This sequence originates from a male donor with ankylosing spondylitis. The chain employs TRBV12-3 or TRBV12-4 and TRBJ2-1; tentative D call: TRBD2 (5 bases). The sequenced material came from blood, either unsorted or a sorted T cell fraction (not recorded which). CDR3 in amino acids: CASSRILSGDEQFF. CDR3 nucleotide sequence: TGTGCCAGCAGCCGGATTCTATCCGGGGATGAGCAGTTCTTC.